This TCR beta chain was captured by sequencing in a study of CD8+CD57+ T cells in acquired aplastic anemia. Turning to the study itself: DNA per sorted CD4+ or CD8+ sample ranged about 0.2 to 30 ug, averaging roughly 3.2 ug. For CD4+ cells, healthy donors had an average of around 9.9 million reads.

V lost 4 bases to trimming and J lost 4 bases, with 13 bases between them. The CDR3 is 14 amino acids. From germline, CDR1 is SNHLY and CDR2 FYNNEI. Investigators profiled TCR beta VDJ and CDR3 from genomic DNA template. MiXCR, run by TCRdb on the reads, gives a single entry per CDR3 protein. In the table there are a few hundred thousand distinct CDR3 sequences, about two thirds of which are singletons. The study's findings and limits: Patients and controls shared twenty-nine CD8+ CDR3 sequences. Patient and control CD8+ Simpson's diversity was not significantly different.

This clonotype was counted at least ten times. No antigen is known for it. The sample taken for sequencing was sorted CD4+, CD8+, or CD8+CD57+ T cells (not recorded which) from PBMCs. The receptor was isolated from a human donor in good health, serving as a control. The J gene is TRBJ1-2, the V gene TRBV2; perhaps TRBD1 as D (5 bases). The CDR3 region is CASSGEGIGYGYTF. CDR3 sequence (DNA): TGTGCCAGCAGTGGCGAGGGGATCGGCTATGGCTACACCTTC.